The 20 T cell receptor beta chains presented below share a single source sample, sequenced in a study of blood T cell repertoires in COVID-19. Libraries were prepared by immunoSEQ multiplex PCR; TCRdb keeps only in-frame clonotypes and omits some of them. Of around 200,000 clones listed, 70% to 90% are singletons. Sequencing used peripheral blood. These receptors originate from a woman older than 75 with acute or convalescent COVID-19.

There are a few counts of this clone. The chain carries TRBV6-5 and TRBJ1-1; D not certain. This CDR3 is 15 amino acids long. CDR1 is MNHEY, CDR2 SVGAGI, per germline. Deletions cut 7 bases from V and 0 bases from J, with 15 bases between. The CDR3 bases are TGTGCCAGCACGGAAGGAGGCAGTTTGAACACTGAAGCTTTCTTT. This translates into CASTEGGSLNTEAFF.

V usage is TRBV7-2 and J usage is TRBJ2-3, with unresolved D. CDR1 and CDR2 (germline): SGHTA, FQGNSA. CDR3 length: 17 residues. Trimming shortened V by 0 bases and J by 2 bases, and 15 bases separated the two germline ends. The CDR3 here is CASSLALFKSYTDTQYF. CDR3 in DNA: TGTGCCAGCAGCTTAGCGCTATTTAAAAGTTACACAGATACGCAGTATTTT.

The rearrangement joins TRBV15 to TRBJ1-6; D perhaps matches TRBD1 (5 bases). The CDR3 has 16 amino acids. The V gene's germline CDR1 is LNHNV and CDR2 YYDKDF (reference sequence). The ends were cut back, 2 bases at V and 9 bases at J, with 17 bases in the middle. The CDR3 bases are TGTGCCACCAGCAGACTTGACACCTACGGGGGTTCACCCCTCCACTTT. This translates into CATSRLDTYGGSPLHF.

The chain employs TRBV5-6 and TRBJ2-2; 8 nucleotides line up with TRBD1. This CDR3 has 14 amino acids. Germline values: CDR1 SGHDT, CDR2 YYEEEE. V gave up 4 bases and J gave up 6 bases; unmatched junction bases: 5. The CDR3 nucleotides are TGTGCCAGCAGCCGACAGGGGACCCCCGGGGAGCTGTTTTTT. Translation: CASSRQGTPGELFF.

J is TRBJ1-3 and V is TRBV4-1, with 9 bases lining up with TRBD1. J lost 2 bases, V lost 0 bases, and 2 bases had no gene match. This CDR3 has 16 amino acids. The germline V gene encodes CDR1 MGHRA and CDR2 YSYEKL. The CDR3 DNA reads TGCGCCAGCAGCCAAGATTGGGACAGGGCTGGAAACACCATATATTTT. This gives the protein CASSQDWDRAGNTIYF.

This rearrangement joins TRBV7-2 to TRBJ2-1; a possible D gene is TRBD1 (7 bases). V dropped 4 bases and J dropped 6 bases, with 10 bases sitting between them. Germline-derived CDR1 and CDR2 are SGHTA and FQGNSA. CDR3 size: 13 residues. The CDR3 nucleotides read TGTGCCAGCAGCTCCCAGGGGGGCAATGAGCAGTTCTTC. It specifies CASSSQGGNEQFF.

This clone was found a few times. The chain carries TRBV19 and TRBJ1-5; 9 bases map to TRBD1. Germline V gene sequence: CDR1 LNHDA, CDR2 SQIVND (reference sequence). Unmatched junction bases numbered 10, after V lost 3 bases and J lost 1 base. The CDR3 is 18 residues long. The CDR3 spells CASSMHRSGTGSNQPQHF. DNA of the CDR3: TGTGCCAGTAGTATGCACCGATCCGGGACAGGGAGCAATCAGCCCCAGCATTTT. The full variable domain, in which reference TRBV19 and TRBJ1-5 provide the parts outside the CDR3, is DGGITQSPKYLFRKEGQNVTLSCEQNLNHDAMYWYRQDPGQGLRLIYYSQIVNDFQKGDIAEGYSVSREKKESFPLTVTSAQKNPTAFYLCASSMHRSGTGSNQPQHFGDGTRLSIL.

The rearrangement joins TRBV4-1 to TRBJ2-7, with 10 nucleotides matching TRBD1. The CDR3 is made up of 17 amino acids. V was pared by 4 bases and J by 0 bases, with 9 bases of the junction left unmatched. Germline V gene lookup returns CDR1 MGHRA and CDR2 YSYEKL. CDR3 sequence reads: CASSRGTGASSSYEQYF. CDR3 DNA: TGCGCCAGCAGCCGGGGGACAGGGGCTTCGAGCTCCTACGAGCAGTACTTC.

This chain connects TRBV30 to TRBJ2-3; 9 nucleotides agree with TRBD1. V lost 6 bases to trimming and J lost 5 bases; unmatched junction nucleotides: 6. There are 13 residues in the CDR3. The germline V gene has CDR1 GTSNPN and CDR2 SVGIG (reference sequence). CDR3 DNA: TGTGCCTGTCAGACAGGGGGTTTAGATACGCAGTATTTT. This codes for CACQTGGLDTQYF.

This chain connects TRBV7-2 to TRBJ1-2, with D uncertain. This CDR3 region has 12 residues. Germline values: CDR1 SGHTA, CDR2 FQGNSA. V was cut by 1 base and J by 5 bases, with 5 bases left in between. The CDR3, as DNA: TGTGCCAGCAGCTTAGTCGGGTATGGCTACACCTTC. It specifies CASSLVGYGYTF.

The chain links TRBV6-1 to TRBJ1-4, with D possibly being TRBD1 (6 bases). The CDR3 is 15 amino acids. The germline V gene encodes CDR1 MNHNS and CDR2 SASEGT. V was pared by 3 bases and J by 8 bases, with 16 bases between. This chain's CDR3 is CASSDKGGPSEKLFF. CDR3 in DNA: TGTGCCAGCAGTGATAAAGGGGGTCCGAGCGAAAAACTGTTTTTT.

The CDR3 loop reads CASSQVGRLETQYF. As DNA, the CDR3 is TGTGCCAGCAGCCAGGTAGGGAGGTTGGAGACCCAGTACTTC. The rearrangement uses TRBV9 and TRBJ2-5, with D perhaps matching TRBD2 (6 bases). Trimming pared 4 bases from V and 5 bases from J, leaving 15 bases between. The CDR3 length is 14 residues. Germline V CDR1 and CDR2: SGDLS, YYNGEE.

The V call is TRBV6-6, the J call TRBJ2-3; D is unresolved. CDR1 and CDR2 (germline): MNHNY, SVGAGI (reference sequence). This CDR3 has 11 residues. V was shortened by 0 bases and J by 7 bases, with 2 bases between the two germline ends. This CDR3 is CASSYSNTQYF. As DNA, the CDR3 is TGTGCCAGCAGTTACTCCAATACGCAGTATTTT.

This clone was seen only once. The gene calls are TRBV20-1 and TRBJ2-7; D is undetermined. This CDR3 contains 11 residues. The V end was cut by 2 bases, the J end by 3 bases, with 5 bases between. Germline loops: CDR1 DFQATT, CDR2 SNEGSKA (reference sequence). CDR3 sequence: CSARPLYEQYF. Here the CDR3 DNA reads TGCAGTGCTAGACCACTCTACGAGCAGTACTTC.

The rearrangement joins TRBV18 to TRBJ2-5, with TRBD1 matching over 11 bases. Looked up from germline, CDR1 is KGHSH and CDR2 is LQKENI. The CDR3 sequence is 17 residues long. V shed 2 bases and J 5 bases; nucleotides not matched to a gene: 10. For the CDR3, the DNA is TGTGCCAGCTCACCAGACGAAAGGACAGGGGGCGTCGAGACCCAGTACTTC. Translated: CASSPDERTGGVETQYF.

The rearrangement uses TRBV30 and TRBJ2-7, with a tentative D call TRBD2 (5 bases). V lost 0 bases and J lost 10, with 13 bases in between. CDR3 length: 12 amino acids. CDR1 is GTSNPN and CDR2 is SVGIG in the germline V gene (reference sequence). CDR3 sequence reads: CAWSVHMRVQYF. CDR3 DNA sequence: TGTGCCTGGAGTGTACATATGAGGGTCCAGTACTTC.

The CDR3 loop is CASSRSPPAGGDSPLHF. As DNA, the CDR3 is TGTGCCAGCAGCCGCTCACCACCGGCCGGGGGAGATTCACCCCTCCACTTT. V and J are TRBV3-1 (or the pseudogene TRBV3-2) and TRBJ1-6; a weak D match, TRBD1 (5 bases). V was pared by 4 bases and J by 8 bases, with 21 bases between. The CDR3 is made up of 17 amino acids. Per germline, CDR1 LGHDT and CDR2 YNNKEL (reference sequence).

The chain couples TRBV30 to TRBJ2-5; 7 bases align to TRBD2. Germline CDR1 and CDR2: GTSNPN and SVGIG (reference sequence). The CDR3 runs 15 residues. With V trimmed by 0 bases and J by 6 bases, 10 bases remained unmatched. The CDR3 loop reads CAWSVLGAGSKTQYF. DNA of the CDR3: TGTGCCTGGAGTGTTCTAGGAGCGGGATCAAAGACCCAGTACTTC.

The V gene is TRBV2, the J gene TRBJ2-7, with D possibly matching TRBD1 (6 bases). Germline V lookup: CDR1 SNHLY, CDR2 FYNNEI. This CDR3 is built from 15 residues. The V and J ends lost 8 bases and 2 bases respectively, with 19 bases between them. The CDR3 DNA reads as TGTGCCAGCCTTTGGACCCGACAGGACCCCTACGAGCAGTACTTC. It is translated as CASLWTRQDPYEQYF.

V gene TRBV28 combines with J gene TRBJ1-4; the match to TRBD1 covers 9 bases. The CDR3 totals 16 residues. Germline CDR1 reads MDHEN; CDR2 reads SYDVKM. Unmatched junction bases numbered 12, after V lost 5 bases and J lost 8 bases. This chain's CDR3 is CASSPPGTGSIEKLFF. Here the CDR3 DNA reads TGTGCCAGCAGTCCCCCCGGGACAGGGAGTATAGAAAAACTGTTTTTT.